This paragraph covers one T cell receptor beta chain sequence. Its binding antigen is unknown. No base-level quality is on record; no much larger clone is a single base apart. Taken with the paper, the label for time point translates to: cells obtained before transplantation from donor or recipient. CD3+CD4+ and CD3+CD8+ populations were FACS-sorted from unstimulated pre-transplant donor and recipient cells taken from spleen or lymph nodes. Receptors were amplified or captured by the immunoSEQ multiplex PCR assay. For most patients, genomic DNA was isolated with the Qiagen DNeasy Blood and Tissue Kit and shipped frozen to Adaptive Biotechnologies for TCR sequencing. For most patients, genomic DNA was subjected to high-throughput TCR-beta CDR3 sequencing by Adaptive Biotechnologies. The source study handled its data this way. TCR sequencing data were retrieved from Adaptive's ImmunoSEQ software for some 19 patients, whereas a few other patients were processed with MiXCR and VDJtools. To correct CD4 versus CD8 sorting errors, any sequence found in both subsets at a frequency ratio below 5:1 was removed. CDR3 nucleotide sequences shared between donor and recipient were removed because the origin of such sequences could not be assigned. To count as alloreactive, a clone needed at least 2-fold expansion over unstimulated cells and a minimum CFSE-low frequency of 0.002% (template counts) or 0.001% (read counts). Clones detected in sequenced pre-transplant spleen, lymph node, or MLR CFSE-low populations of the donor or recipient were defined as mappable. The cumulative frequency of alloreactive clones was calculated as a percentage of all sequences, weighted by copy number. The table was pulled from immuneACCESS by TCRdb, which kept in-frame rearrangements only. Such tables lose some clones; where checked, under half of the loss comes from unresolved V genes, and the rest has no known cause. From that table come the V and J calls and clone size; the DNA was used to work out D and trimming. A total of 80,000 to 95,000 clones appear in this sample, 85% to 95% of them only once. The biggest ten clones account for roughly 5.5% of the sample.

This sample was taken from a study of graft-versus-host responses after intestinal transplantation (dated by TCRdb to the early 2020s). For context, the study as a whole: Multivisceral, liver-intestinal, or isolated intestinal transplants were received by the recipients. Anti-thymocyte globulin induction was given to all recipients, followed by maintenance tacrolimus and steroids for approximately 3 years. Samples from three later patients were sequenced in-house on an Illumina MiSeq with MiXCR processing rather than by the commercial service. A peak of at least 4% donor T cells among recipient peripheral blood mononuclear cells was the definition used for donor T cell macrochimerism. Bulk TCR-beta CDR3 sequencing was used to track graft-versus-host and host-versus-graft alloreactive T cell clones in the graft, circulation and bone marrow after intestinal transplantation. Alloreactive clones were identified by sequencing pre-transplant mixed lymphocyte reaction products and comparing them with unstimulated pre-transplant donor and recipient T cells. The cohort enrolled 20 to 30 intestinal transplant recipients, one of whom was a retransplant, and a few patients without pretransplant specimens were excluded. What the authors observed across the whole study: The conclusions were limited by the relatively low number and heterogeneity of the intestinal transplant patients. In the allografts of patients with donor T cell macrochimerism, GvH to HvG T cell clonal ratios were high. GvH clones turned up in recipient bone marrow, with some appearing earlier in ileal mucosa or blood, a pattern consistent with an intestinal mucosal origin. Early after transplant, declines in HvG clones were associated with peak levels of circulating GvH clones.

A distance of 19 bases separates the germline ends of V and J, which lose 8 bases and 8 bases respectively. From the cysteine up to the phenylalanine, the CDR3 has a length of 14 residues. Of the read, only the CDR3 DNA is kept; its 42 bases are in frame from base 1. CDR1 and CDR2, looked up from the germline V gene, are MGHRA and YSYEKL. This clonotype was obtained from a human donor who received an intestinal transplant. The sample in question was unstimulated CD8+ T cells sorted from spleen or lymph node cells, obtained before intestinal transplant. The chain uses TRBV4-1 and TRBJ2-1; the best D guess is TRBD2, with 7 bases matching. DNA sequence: TGCGCCAGCTCGTCGGGCGGGGGCTTGGATGAGCAGTTCTTC. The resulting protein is CASSSGGGLDEQFF.